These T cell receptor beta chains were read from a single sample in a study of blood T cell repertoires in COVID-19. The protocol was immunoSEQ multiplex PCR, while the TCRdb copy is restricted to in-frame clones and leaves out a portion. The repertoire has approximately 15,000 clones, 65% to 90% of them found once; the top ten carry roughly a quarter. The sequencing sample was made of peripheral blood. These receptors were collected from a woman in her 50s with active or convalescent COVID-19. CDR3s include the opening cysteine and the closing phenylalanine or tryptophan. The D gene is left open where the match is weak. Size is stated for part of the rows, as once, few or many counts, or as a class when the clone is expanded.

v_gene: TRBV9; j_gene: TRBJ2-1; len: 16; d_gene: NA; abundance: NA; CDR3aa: CASSVDKRNSYNEQFF; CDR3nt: TGTGCCAGCAGCGTAGACAAGCGGAACTCCTACAATGAGCAGTTCTTC
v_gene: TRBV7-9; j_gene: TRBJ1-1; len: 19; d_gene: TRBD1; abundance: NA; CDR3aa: CASSLEAGTGANTNTEAFF; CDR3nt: TGTGCCAGCAGCTTAGAAGCCGGGACAGGGGCTAATACAAACACTGAAGCTTTCTTT
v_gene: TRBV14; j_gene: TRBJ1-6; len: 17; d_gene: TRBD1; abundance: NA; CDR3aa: CASSQDTGTAYNSPLHF; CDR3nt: TGTGCCAGCAGCCAAGACACCGGGACAGCCTATAATTCACCCCTCCACTTT
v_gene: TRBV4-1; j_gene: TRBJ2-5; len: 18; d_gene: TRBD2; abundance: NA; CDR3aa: CASSQVGLAELGEETQYF; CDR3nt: TGCGCCAGCAGCCAAGTGGGACTAGCGGAGCTCGGGGAGGAGACCCAGTACTTC
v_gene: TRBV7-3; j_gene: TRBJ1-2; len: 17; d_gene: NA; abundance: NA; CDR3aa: CASSPDGQPRTSYGYTF; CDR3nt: TGTGCCAGCAGCCCGGACGGACAGCCCAGGACTAGCTATGGCTACACCTTC
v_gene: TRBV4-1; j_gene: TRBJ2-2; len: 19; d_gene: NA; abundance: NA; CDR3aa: CARSRPPRRAPNWTGELFF; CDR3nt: TGCGCCCGCAGCCGCCCACCCCGGAGGGCCCCGAATTGGACCGGGGAGCTGTTTTTT
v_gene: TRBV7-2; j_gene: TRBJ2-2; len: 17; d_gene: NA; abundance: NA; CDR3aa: CASSLADPTGNTGELFF; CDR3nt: TGTGCCAGCAGCTTAGCGGACCCGACAGGAAACACCGGGGAGCTGTTTTTT
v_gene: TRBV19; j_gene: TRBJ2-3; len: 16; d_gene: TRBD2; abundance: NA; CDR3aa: CASSWTSGSPADTQYF; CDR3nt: TGTGCCAGTAGTTGGACTAGCGGGAGCCCTGCAGATACGCAGTATTTT
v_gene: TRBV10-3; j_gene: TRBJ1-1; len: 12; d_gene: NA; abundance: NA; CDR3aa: CAIQAGNTEAFF; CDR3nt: TGTGCCATCCAGGCAGGGAACACTGAAGCTTTCTTT
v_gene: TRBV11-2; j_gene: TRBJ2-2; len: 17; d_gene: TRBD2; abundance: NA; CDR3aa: CASSLDLAGVIAGELFF; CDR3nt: TGTGCCAGCAGCTTAGATCTAGCGGGAGTAATAGCCGGGGAGCTGTTTTTT
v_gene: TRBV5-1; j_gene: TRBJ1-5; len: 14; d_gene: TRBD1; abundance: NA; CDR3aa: CASSLGQVDQPQHF; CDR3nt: TGCGCCAGCAGCCTTGGACAGGTAGATCAGCCCCAGCATTTT
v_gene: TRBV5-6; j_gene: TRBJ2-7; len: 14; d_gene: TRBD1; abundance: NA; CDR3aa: CASSFWDSSYEQYF; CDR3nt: TGTGCCAGCAGCTTTTGGGACAGCTCCTACGAGCAGTACTTC
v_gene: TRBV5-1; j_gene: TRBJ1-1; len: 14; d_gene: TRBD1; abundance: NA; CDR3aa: CASSLAGTGTEAFF; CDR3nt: TGCGCCAGCAGCTTGGCGGGGACAGGCACTGAAGCTTTCTTT
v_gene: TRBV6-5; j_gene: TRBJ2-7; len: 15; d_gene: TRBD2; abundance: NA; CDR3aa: CASSYSFTSEYEQYF; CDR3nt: TGTGCCAGCAGTTACTCTTTTACTAGCGAGTACGAGCAGTACTTC
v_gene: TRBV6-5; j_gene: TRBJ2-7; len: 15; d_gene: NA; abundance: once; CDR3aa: CASSYEVAESYEQYF; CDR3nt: TGTGCCAGCAGTTACGAGGTAGCGGAGTCCTACGAGCAGTACTTC
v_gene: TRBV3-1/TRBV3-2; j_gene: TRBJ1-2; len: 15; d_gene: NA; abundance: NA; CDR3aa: CASSQLGVANYGYTF; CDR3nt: TGTGCCAGCAGCCAATTAGGGGTAGCTAACTATGGCTACACCTTC
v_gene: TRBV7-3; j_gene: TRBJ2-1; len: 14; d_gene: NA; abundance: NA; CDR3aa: CASSSPGTSHEQFF; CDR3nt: TGTGCCAGCAGCTCTCCCGGGACAAGCCATGAGCAGTTCTTC
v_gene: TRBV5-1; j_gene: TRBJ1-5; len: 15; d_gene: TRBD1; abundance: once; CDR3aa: CASSLDPGGAQPQHF; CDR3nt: TGCGCCAGCAGCTTGGATCCAGGGGGCGCGCAGCCCCAGCATTTT
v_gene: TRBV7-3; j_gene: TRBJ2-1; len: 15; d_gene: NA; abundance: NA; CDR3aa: CASSRQGLADTVQFF; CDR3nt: TGTGCCAGCAGCCGGCAGGGACTGGCGGACACGGTCCAGTTCTTC
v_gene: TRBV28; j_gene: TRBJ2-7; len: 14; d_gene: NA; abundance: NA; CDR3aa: CASRHQGSSYEQYF; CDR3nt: TGTGCCAGCAGACATCAGGGGTCCTCCTACGAGCAGTACTTC
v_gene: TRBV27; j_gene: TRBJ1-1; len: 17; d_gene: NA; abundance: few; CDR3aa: CASSHLGTRGMNTEAFF; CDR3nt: TGTGCCAGCAGTCACCTGGGGACAAGGGGAATGAACACTGAAGCTTTCTTT
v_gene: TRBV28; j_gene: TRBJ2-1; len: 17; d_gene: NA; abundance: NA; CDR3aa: CASSLGSTKIFYNEQFF; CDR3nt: TGTGCCAGCAGTTTGGGCAGCACCAAGATTTTTTACAATGAGCAGTTCTTC
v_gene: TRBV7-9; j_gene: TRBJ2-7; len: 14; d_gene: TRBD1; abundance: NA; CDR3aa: CASSPGQGKYEQYF; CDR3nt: TGTGCCAGCAGCCCTGGACAGGGGAAATACGAGCAGTACTTC
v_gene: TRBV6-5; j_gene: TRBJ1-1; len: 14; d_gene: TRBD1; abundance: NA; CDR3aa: CASRNRGGNTEAFF; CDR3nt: TGTGCCAGCAGGAACAGGGGAGGGAACACTGAAGCTTTCTTT
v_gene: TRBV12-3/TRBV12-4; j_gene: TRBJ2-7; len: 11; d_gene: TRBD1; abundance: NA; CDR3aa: CASSFRQGQYF; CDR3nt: TGTGCCAGCAGTTTTCGACAGGGACAGTACTTC
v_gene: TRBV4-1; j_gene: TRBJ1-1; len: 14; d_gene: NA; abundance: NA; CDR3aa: CASSAWDWNTEAFF; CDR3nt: TGCGCCAGCAGCGCTTGGGACTGGAACACTGAAGCTTTCTTT
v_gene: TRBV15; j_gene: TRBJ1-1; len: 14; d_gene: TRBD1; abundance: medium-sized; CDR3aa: CATSGTGRWTEAFF; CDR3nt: TGTGCCACCAGCGGGACAGGGCGTTGGACTGAAGCTTTCTTT
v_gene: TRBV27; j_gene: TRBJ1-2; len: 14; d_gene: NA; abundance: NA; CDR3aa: CASSLWADNYGYTF; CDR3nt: TGTGCCAGCAGTTTATGGGCAGATAACTATGGCTACACCTTC
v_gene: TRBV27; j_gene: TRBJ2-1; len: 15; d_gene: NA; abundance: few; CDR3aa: CASMRQDNPYNEQFF; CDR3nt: TGTGCCAGCATGAGACAGGATAATCCCTACAATGAGCAGTTCTTC
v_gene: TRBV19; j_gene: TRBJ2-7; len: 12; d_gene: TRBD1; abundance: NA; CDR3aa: CASGDSSYEQYF; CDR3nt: TGTGCCAGTGGGGACAGCTCCTACGAGCAGTACTTC
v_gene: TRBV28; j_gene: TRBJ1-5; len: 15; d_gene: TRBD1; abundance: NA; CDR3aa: CASSSPGQGWQPQHF; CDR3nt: TGTGCCAGCAGTTCTCCGGGACAGGGGTGGCAGCCCCAGCATTTT
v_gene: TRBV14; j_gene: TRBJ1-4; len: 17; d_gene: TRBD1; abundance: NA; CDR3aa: CASSQVTGTGVNEKLFF; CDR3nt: TGTGCCAGCAGCCAAGTCACCGGGACAGGAGTTAATGAAAAACTGTTTTTT
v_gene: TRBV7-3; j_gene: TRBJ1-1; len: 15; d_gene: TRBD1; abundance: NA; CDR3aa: CASSPTGQKNTEAFF; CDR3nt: TGTGCCAGCAGCCCGACGGGACAGAAGAACACTGAAGCTTTCTTT
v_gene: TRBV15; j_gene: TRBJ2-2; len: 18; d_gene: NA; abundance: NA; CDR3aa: CATSRGTRQGRVPGELFF; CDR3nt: TGTGCCACCAGCAGAGGGACGAGACAGGGGAGGGTTCCCGGGGAGCTGTTTTTT
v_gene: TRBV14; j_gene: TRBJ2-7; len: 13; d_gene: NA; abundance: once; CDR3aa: CASSQVQGREQYF; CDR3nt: TGTGCCAGCAGCCAAGTACAGGGACGCGAGCAGTACTTC
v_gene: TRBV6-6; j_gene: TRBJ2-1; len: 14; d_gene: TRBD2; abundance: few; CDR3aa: CASSGTSGLPRLFF; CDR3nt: TGTGCCAGCAGCGGCACTAGCGGCCTACCCCGGTTGTTCTTC